This T cell receptor beta chain stems from a study of CD8 T cells in Susac syndrome. Sequencing of TCR beta drew on CD8+ and CD4+ T cells from blood. V lost 8 bases and J lost 0, with 5 bases in between. The CDR3 is 12 residues long. Germline V gene data show CDR1 as ENHRY and CDR2 as SYGVKD. A quantity of about 0.5 to 1 ug RNA underwent reverse transcription using random hexamers. The amplification used immunoSEQ multiplex PCR on TCR beta CDR3; it spanned 54 Vbeta and 13 Jbeta. TCRdb fed the immunoSEQ multiplex PCR reads into MiXCR, producing one record per CDR3 protein. The table lists under 200,000 distinct CDR3 sequences, over 85% of them singletons.

This sequence originates from a human donor in good health. The chain joins TRBV10-3 to TRBJ2-1; D ambiguous. Material: CD4+ T cells from PBMCs. In nucleotides, the CDR3 is TGTGCCATCTCAGACTCCTACAATGAGCAGTTCTTC. Translating gives CAISDSYNEQFF.